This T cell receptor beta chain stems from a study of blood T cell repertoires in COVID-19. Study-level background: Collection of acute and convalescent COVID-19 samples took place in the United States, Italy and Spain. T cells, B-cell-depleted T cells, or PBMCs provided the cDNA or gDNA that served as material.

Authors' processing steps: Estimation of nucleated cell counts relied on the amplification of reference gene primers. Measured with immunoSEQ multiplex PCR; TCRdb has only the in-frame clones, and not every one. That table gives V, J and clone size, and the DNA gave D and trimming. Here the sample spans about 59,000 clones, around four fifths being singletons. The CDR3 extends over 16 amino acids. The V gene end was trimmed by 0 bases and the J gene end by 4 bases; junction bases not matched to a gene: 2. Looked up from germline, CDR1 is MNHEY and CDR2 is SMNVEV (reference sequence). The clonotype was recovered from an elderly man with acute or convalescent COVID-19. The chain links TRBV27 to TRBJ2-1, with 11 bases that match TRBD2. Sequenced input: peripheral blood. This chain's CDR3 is CASSLSIAGGYNEQFF. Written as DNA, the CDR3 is TGTGCCAGCAGTTTATCTATAGCGGGAGGGTACAATGAGCAGTTCTTC.